The present TCR beta chain was sequenced within a study of OX40 agonist ivuxolimab in advanced cancers. About the research overall: At 82.7% male, the cohort had a mean age of roughly 60 years, ranging from 23 to 79.

The repertoire was sequenced with immunoSEQ multiplex PCR; TCRdb's copy has only in-frame clones and lacks some. This sample carries roughly 19,000 clones, 70% to 90% of them seen once, and the ten largest clones take about 10%. Patients with autoimmune history or systemic immunosuppression were excluded. Trimming cost V 6 bases and J 3 bases, with 12 bases left between them. CDR1 MNHNS and CDR2 SASEGT come from the germline V gene. The CDR3 consists of 13 residues. The chain carries TRBV6-1 and TRBJ2-7; possibly TRBD2 for D (5 bases). The TCR originated in an adult with an advanced solid tumor such as melanoma, head and neck, liver or kidney cancer. The specimen was CD4+ or CD8+ T cells sorted from blood, collected in a trial of the OX40 agonist ivuxolimab. CDR3 region: CASRRENFYEQYF. Here the CDR3 DNA reads TGTGCCAGCAGGAGGGAAAACTTCTACGAGCAGTACTTC.